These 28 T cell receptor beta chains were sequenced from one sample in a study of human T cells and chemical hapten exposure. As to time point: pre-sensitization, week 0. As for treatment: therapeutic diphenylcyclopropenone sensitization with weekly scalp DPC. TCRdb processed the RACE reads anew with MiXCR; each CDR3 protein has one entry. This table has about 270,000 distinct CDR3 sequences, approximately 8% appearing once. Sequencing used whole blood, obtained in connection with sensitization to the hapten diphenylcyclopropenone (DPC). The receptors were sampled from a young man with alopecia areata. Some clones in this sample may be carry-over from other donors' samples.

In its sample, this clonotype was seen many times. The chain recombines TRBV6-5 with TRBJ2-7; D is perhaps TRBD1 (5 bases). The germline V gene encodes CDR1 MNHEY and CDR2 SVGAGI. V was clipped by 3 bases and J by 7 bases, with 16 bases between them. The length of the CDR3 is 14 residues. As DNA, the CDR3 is TGTGCCAGCAGTTATAAGTTAGGGGCTTGGGAGCAGTACGTC. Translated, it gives CASSYKLGAWEQYV.

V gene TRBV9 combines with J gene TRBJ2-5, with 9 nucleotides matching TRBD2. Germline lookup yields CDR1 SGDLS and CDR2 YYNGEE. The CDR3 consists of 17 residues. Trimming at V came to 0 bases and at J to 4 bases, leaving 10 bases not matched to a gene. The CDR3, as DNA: TGTGCCAGCAGCGTAGTAGGCGTGCGGGGGGGCGGAGAGACCCAGTACTTC. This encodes CASSVVGVRGGGETQYF.

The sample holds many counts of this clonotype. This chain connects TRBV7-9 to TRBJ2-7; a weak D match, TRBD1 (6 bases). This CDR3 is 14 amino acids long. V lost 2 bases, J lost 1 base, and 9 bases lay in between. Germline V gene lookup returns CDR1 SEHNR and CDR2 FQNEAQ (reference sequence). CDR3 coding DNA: TGTGCCAGCAGCTTAAATACAGGGTCCTACGAGCAGTACGTC. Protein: CASSLNTGSYEQYV.

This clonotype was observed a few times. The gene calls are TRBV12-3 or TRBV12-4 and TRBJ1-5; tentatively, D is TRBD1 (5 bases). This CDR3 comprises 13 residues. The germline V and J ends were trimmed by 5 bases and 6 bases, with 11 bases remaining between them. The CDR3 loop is CASSRGVAQPQHF. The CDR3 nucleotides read TGTGCCAGCAGTCGGGGGGTTGCTCAGCCCCAGCATTTT.

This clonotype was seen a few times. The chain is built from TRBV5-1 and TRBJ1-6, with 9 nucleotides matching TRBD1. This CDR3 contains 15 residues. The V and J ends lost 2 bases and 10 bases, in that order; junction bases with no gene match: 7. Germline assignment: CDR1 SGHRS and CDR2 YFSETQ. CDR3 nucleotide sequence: TGCGCCAGCAGCTTATCGGGACAGGGACGCTCACCCCTCCACTTT. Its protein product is CASSLSGQGRSPLHF.

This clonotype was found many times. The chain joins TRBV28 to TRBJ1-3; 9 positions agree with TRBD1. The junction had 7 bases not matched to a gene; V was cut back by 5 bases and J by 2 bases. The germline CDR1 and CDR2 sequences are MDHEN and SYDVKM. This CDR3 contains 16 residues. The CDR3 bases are TGTGCCAGCAGTCCACATACAGGGGGCCCTGGAAACACCATATATTTT. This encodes CASSPHTGGPGNTIYF. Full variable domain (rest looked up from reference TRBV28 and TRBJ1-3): DVKVTQSSRYLVKRTGEKVFLECVQDMDHENMFWYRQDPGLGLRLIYFSYDVKMKEKGDIPEGYSVSREKKERFSLILESASTNQTSMYLCASSPHTGGPGNTIYFGEGSWLTVV.

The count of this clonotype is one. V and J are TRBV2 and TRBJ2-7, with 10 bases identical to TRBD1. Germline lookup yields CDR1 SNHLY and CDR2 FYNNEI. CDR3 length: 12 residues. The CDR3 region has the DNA TGTGTCAGCAGACAGGGGGCCATCGAGCAGTACGTC. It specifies CVSRQGAIEQYV.

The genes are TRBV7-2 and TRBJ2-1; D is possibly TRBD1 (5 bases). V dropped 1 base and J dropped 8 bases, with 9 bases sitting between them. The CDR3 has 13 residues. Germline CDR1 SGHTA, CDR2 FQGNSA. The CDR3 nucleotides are TGTGCCAGCAGCTTAGGAGACAGATATGAGCAGTTCTTC. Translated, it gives CASSLGDRYEQFF.

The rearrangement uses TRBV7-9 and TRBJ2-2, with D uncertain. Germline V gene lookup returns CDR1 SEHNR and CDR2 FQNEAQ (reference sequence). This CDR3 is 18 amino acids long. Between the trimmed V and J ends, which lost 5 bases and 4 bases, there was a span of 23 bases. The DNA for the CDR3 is TGTGCCAGCAGCCGAACTAAGGACGGTCAATACCCCACCGGGGAGCTGTTTTTT. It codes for CASSRTKDGQYPTGELFF.

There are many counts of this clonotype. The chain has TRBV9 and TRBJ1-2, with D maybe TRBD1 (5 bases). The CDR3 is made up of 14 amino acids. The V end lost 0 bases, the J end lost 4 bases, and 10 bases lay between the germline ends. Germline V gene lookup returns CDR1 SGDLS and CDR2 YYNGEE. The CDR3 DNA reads TGTGCCAGCAGCGTAGAGCTGGGGGGCTATGGCTACACCTTC. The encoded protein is CASSVELGGYGYTF.

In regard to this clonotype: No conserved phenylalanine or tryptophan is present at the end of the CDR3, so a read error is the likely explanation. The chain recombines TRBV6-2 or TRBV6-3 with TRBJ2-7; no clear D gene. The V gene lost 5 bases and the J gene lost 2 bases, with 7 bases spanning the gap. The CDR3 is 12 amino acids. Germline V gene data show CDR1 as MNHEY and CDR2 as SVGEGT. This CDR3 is CASSLIAYEQYL. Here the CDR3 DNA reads TGTGCCAGCAGTCTAATCGCCTACGAGCAGTACTTA.

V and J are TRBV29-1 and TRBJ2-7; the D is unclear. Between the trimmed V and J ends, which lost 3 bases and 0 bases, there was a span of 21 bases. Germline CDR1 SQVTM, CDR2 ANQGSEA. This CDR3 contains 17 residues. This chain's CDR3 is CSVDQRQLQLFSYEQYF. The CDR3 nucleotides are TGCAGCGTTGACCAACGGCAGCTCCAACTATTCTCCTACGAGCAGTACTTC.

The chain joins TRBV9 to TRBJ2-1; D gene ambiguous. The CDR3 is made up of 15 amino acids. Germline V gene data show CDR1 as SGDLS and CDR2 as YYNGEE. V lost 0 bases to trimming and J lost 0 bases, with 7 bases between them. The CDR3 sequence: CASSVVAGSYNEQFF. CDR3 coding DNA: TGTGCCAGCAGCGTAGTAGCCGGCTCCTACAATGAGCAGTTCTTC.

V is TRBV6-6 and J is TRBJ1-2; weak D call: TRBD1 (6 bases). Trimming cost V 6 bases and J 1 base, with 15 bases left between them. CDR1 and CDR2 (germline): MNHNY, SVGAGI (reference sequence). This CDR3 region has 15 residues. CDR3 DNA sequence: TGTGCCAGCAGGACGGGGGGCGAAAGTAACTATGGCTACACCTTC. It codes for CASRTGGESNYGYTF.

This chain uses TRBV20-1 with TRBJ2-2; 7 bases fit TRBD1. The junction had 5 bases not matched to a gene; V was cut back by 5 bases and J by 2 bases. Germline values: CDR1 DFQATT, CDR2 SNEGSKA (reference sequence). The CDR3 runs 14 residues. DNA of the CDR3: TGCAGTGCTCAACAGGGGCTCAACACCGGGGAGCTGTTTTTT. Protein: CSAQQGLNTGELFF.

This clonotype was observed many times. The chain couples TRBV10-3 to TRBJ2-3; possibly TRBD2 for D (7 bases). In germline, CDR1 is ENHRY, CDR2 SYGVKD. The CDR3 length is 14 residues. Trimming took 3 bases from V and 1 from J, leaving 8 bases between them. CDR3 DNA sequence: TGTGCCATCAGTGAAGGGGGGGGCACAGATACGCAGTATTTT. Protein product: CAISEGGGTDTQYF.

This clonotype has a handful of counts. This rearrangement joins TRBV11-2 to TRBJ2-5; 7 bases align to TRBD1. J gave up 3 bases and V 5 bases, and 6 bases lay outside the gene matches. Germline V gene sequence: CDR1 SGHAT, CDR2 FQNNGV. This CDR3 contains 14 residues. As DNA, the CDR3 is TGTGCCAGCAGCCCCCGACAGGGTAAAGAGACCCAGTACTTC. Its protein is CASSPRQGKETQYF.

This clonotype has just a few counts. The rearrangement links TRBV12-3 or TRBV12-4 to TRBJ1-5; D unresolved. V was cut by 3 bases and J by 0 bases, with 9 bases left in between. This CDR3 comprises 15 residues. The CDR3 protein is CASSFAGYSNQPQHF. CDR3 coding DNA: TGTGCCAGCAGTTTTGCGGGCTATAGCAATCAGCCCCAGCATTTT.

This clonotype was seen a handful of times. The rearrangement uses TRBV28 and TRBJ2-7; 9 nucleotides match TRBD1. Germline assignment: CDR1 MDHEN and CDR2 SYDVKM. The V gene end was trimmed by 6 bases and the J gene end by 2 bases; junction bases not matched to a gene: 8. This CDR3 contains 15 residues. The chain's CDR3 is CASRPSGTGTYEQYF. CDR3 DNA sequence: TGTGCCAGCAGGCCCTCCGGGACAGGGACCTACGAGCAGTACTTC.

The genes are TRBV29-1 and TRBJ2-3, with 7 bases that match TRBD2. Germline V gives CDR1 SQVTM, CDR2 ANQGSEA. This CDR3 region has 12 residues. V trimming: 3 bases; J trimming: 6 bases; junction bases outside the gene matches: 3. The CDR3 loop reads CSVDKGGDTQYF. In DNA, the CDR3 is TGCAGCGTTGATAAGGGAGGGGATACGCAGTATTTT.

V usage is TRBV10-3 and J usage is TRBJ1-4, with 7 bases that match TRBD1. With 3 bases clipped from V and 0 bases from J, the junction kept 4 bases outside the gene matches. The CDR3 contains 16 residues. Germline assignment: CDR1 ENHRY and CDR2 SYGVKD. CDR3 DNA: TGTGCCATCAGTGACCGACAGGGAACAACTAATGAAAAACTGTTTTTT. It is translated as CAISDRQGTTNEKLFF.

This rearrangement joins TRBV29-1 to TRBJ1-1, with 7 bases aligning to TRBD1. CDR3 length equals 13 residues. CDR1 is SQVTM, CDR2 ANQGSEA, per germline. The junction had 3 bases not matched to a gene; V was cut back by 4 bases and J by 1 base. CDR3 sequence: CSVGQGRNTEAFF. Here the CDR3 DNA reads TGCAGCGTTGGACAGGGTAGGAACACTGAAGCTTTCTTT.

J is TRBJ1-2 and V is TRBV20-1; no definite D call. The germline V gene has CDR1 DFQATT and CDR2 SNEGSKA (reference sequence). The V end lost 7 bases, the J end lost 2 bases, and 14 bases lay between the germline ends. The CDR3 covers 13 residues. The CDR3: CSVLVPGNYGYTF. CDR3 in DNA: TGCAGTGTTCTAGTACCCGGCAACTATGGCTACACCTTC.

The CDR3 loop reads CASSSSGSLTFNEQFF. The CDR3 DNA reads as TGTGCCAGCAGCTCCTCCGGGTCCCTAACCTTTAATGAGCAGTTCTTC. The chain links TRBV7-9 to TRBJ2-1, with no clear D. With 4 bases removed from V and 7 bases from J, the gap between germline ends came to 20 bases. CDR1 and CDR2 from the germline V gene are SEHNR and FQNEAQ (reference sequence). The CDR3 has 16 amino acids. Looking up the rest from reference TRBV7-9 and TRBJ2-1 gives the full variable domain: DTGVSQNPRHKITKRGQNVTFRCDPISEHNRLYWYRQTLGQGPEFLTYFQNEAQLEKSRLLSDRFSAERPKGSFSTLEIQRTEQGDSAMYLCASSSSGSLTFNEQFFGPGTRLTVL.

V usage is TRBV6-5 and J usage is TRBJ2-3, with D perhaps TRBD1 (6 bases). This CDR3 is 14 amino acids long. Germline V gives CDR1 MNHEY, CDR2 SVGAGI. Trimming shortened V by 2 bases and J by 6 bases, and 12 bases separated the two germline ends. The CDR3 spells CASSYQGRRDTQYF. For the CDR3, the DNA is TGTGCCAGCAGTTACCAGGGGCGCAGGGATACGCAGTATTTT.

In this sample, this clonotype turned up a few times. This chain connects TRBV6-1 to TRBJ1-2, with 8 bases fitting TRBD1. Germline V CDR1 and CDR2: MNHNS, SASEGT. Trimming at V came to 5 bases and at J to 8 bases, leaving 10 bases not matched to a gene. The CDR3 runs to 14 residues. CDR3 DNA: TGTGCCAGCAGTATTGGACAGGGAATGAGAGGCTACACCTTC. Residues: CASSIGQGMRGYTF.

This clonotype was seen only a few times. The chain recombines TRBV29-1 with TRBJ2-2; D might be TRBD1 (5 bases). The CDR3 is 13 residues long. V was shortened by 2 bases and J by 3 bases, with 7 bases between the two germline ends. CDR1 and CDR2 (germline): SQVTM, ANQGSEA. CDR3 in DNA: TGCAGCGTTGAAAGGGGTGACACCGGGGAGCTGTTTTTT. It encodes CSVERGDTGELFF.

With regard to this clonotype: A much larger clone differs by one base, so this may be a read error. The CDR3 sequence: CASSGGGQNIQYF. The CDR3 DNA is TGTGCCAGCAGCGGGGGCGGACAAAACATTCAGTACTTC. This chain uses TRBV7-8 with TRBJ2-4; tentative D call: TRBD1 (6 bases). The CDR3 is 13 residues long. CDR1 and CDR2 from the germline V gene are SGHVS and FQNEAQ. The V gene lost 5 bases and the J gene lost 5 bases, with 10 bases spanning the gap.